Sequencing of this T cell receptor beta chain was carried out in a study of robustness of blood B and T cell sequencing. cDNA was made with a 5' template-switch oligo adding a universal priming site. Each cDNA molecule was tagged by a 12-nucleotide random UMI. TCRdb re-derived calls from the PCR reads in MiXCR, one entry per CDR3 protein. The table shows some 3,600 distinct CDR3 sequences, with just over 55% occurring only once. mRNA, not genomic DNA, served as the source for TCR beta repertoires. This CDR3 comprises 14 residues. V lost 1 base and J lost 3, with 6 bases in between. The V gene's germline CDR1 is MNHNS and CDR2 SASEGT.

The TCR was taken from a human donor in good health. Sample: peripheral blood. The V call is TRBV6-1, the J call TRBJ2-2; D is undetermined. CDR3 in amino acids: CASSEGPDTGELFF. Here the CDR3 DNA reads TGTGCCAGCAGTGAAGGTCCGGACACCGGGGAGCTGTTTTTT.